This T cell receptor beta chain was captured in a study of shared clonotypes between healthy human individuals. Trimming left V 1 base short and J 6 bases short, with 13 bases between. The CDR3 extends over 14 amino acids. Germline values: CDR1 LNHDA, CDR2 SQIVND (reference sequence). Points on this clone: Its antigen remains unidentified.

Measured with immunoSEQ multiplex PCR; TCRdb has only the in-frame clones, and not every one. The sample lists approximately 1,500,000 clones, around 98% occurring once. Findings and limits, study-wide: Against clonotypes common to all four donors, non-shared ones had lower generation probabilities. Sampling involved blood alone; tissue repertoires likely differ.

The chain uses TRBV19 and TRBJ2-7, with D possibly matching TRBD1 (6 bases). Sequenced: naive CD4+ T cells sorted from blood. The subset: CD45RA+ positively selected. The receptor was isolated from a man aged 25-45 years in good health. The CDR3 region is CASSIVGRGSEQYF. For the CDR3, the DNA is TGTGCCAGTAGTATAGTCGGCAGGGGTTCCGAGCAGTACTTC.